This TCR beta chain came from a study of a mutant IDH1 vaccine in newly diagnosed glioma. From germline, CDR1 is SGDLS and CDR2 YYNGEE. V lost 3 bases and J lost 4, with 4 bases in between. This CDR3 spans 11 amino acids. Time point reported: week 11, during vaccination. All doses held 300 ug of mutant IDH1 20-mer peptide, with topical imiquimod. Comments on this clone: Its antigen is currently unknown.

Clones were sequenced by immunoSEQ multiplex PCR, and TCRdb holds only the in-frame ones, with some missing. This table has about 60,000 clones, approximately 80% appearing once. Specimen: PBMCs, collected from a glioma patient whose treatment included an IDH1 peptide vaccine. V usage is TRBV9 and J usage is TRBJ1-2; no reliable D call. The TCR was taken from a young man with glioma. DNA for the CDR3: TGTGCCAGCAGCGACGGCTATGGCTACACCTTC. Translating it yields CASSDGYGYTF.